Listed below are T cell receptor beta chains from one sample, sequenced in a study of CD8 T cells in Susac syndrome. From the immunoSEQ multiplex PCR reads, TCRdb called clonotypes with MiXCR, one entry per CDR3 protein. The sample has a few hundred thousand distinct CDR3 sequences, roughly 95% seen once; the top ten hold less than 0.075%. Source material: CD4+ T cells from PBMCs. These receptors all stem from a human donor with multiple sclerosis. Each CDR3 is given with its conserved first and last residue. D genes are given only for firm matches. Part of the rows lack a size; the others show once, few, many or a class for expanded clones.

clone size: -; D gene: -; J gene: TRBJ1-4; V gene: TRBV19; CDR3 DNA: TGTGCCAGTAGTCCCCAAGGGGCGACTAATGAAAAACTGTTTTTT; CDR3 protein: CASSPQGATNEKLFF
clone size: -; D gene: TRBD1; J gene: TRBJ1-2; V gene: TRBV9; CDR3 DNA: TGTGCCAGCAGCCCCCTGGGATCCGGGACAGCCTATGGCTACACCTTC; CDR3 protein: CASSPLGSGTAYGYTF
clone size: -; D gene: TRBD1; J gene: TRBJ2-3; V gene: TRBV12-3/TRBV12-4; CDR3 DNA: TGTGCCAGCAGTCAATTGACAGGGGGTGGCACAGATACGCAGTATTTT; CDR3 protein: CASSQLTGGGTDTQYF
clone size: -; D gene: TRBD2; J gene: TRBJ2-3; V gene: TRBV11-2; CDR3 DNA: TGTGCCAGCAGCTCCCAGCGGGGGGGCGGCGATACGCAGTATTTT; CDR3 protein: CASSSQRGGGDTQYF
clone size: -; D gene: TRBD1; J gene: TRBJ1-1; V gene: TRBV11-2; CDR3 DNA: TGTGCCAGCAGGGAGGCAGGGGGTCGTTTGGACACTGAAGCTTTCTTT; CDR3 protein: CASREAGGRLDTEAFF
clone size: -; D gene: -; J gene: TRBJ2-2; V gene: TRBV7-8; CDR3 DNA: TGTGCCAGCAGCTTGCAAGCACAATCGAACACCGGGGAGCTGTTTTTT; CDR3 protein: CASSLQAQSNTGELFF
clone size: -; D gene: -; J gene: TRBJ2-5; V gene: TRBV29-1; CDR3 DNA: TGCAGCGTGGGGGGGCCCCAAGAGACCCAGTACTTC; CDR3 protein: CSVGGPQETQYF
clone size: once; D gene: -; J gene: TRBJ1-5; V gene: TRBV7-8; CDR3 DNA: TGTGCCAGCAGCTTAGCAGGGGGGGTTCAGCCCCAGCATTTT; CDR3 protein: CASSLAGGVQPQHF
clone size: once; D gene: -; J gene: TRBJ2-7; V gene: TRBV20-1; CDR3 DNA: TGCAGTGCCCAGAGAGGGCGGCGCACCGGCTACGAGCAGTACTTC; CDR3 protein: CSAQRGRRTGYEQYF
clone size: -; D gene: TRBD1; J gene: TRBJ1-5; V gene: TRBV12-3/TRBV12-4; CDR3 DNA: TGTGCCAGCAGTGTGACAGGGGGTGGCCAAAATCAGCCCCAGCATTTT; CDR3 protein: CASSVTGGGQNQPQHF
clone size: -; D gene: TRBD2; J gene: TRBJ2-2; V gene: TRBV5-1; CDR3 DNA: TGCGCCAGCAGCTTGACTAGCGGGAACCCCGGGGAGCTGTTTTTT; CDR3 protein: CASSLTSGNPGELFF
clone size: -; D gene: -; J gene: TRBJ2-5; V gene: TRBV12-5; CDR3 DNA: TGTGCTAGTGGCCCTAGAGACGCAGAGACCCAGTACTTC; CDR3 protein: CASGPRDAETQYF
clone size: once; D gene: TRBD1; J gene: TRBJ2-1; V gene: TRBV4-1; CDR3 DNA: TGCGCCAGCAGCCAAGTCGGGACAGGCCACAATGAGCAGTTCTTC; CDR3 protein: CASSQVGTGHNEQFF
clone size: -; D gene: -; J gene: TRBJ2-7; V gene: TRBV29-1; CDR3 DNA: TGCAGCGTTGAAGACGTCTCCTACGAGCAGTACTTC; CDR3 protein: CSVEDVSYEQYF
clone size: -; D gene: -; J gene: TRBJ2-3; V gene: TRBV29-1; CDR3 DNA: TGCAGCGTGGCGGCTGGGCCAGATACGCAGTATTTT; CDR3 protein: CSVAAGPDTQYF
clone size: -; D gene: -; J gene: TRBJ2-4; V gene: TRBV5-1; CDR3 DNA: TGCGCCAGCAGCTTGGCCTTCGCAGCCGGGGCAAAAAACATTCAGTACTTC; CDR3 protein: CASSLAFAAGAKNIQYF
clone size: -; D gene: -; J gene: TRBJ2-3; V gene: TRBV7-9; CDR3 DNA: TGTGCCAGAGAAACAGATACGCAGTATTTT; CDR3 protein: CARETDTQYF
clone size: -; D gene: -; J gene: TRBJ1-5; V gene: TRBV2; CDR3 DNA: TGTGCCAGCAGTCCTACCCAGGGCAGATATAGCAATCAGCCCCAGCATTTT; CDR3 protein: CASSPTQGRYSNQPQHF
clone size: few; D gene: TRBD1; J gene: TRBJ2-7; V gene: TRBV7-8; CDR3 DNA: TGTGCCAGCAGCTTAGGACAGGGGGCCTACGAGCAGTACTTC; CDR3 protein: CASSLGQGAYEQYF
clone size: -; D gene: TRBD1; J gene: TRBJ1-2; V gene: TRBV15; CDR3 DNA: TGTGCCACCAGCAAGGACAGGGGCCAATATGGCTACACCTTC; CDR3 protein: CATSKDRGQYGYTF
clone size: -; D gene: -; J gene: TRBJ2-2; V gene: TRBV5-1; CDR3 DNA: TGCGCCAGCAGCTTGGGACAGGCCACGAACACCGGGGAGCTGTTTTTT; CDR3 protein: CASSLGQATNTGELFF
clone size: -; D gene: -; J gene: TRBJ1-2; V gene: TRBV19; CDR3 DNA: TGTGCCAGTAGTTTAACCGAGGCCGGGACACCATTCTTAGCTAACTATGGCTACACCTTC; CDR3 protein: CASSLTEAGTPFLANYGYTF
clone size: -; D gene: -; J gene: TRBJ1-5; V gene: TRBV4-1; CDR3 DNA: TGCGCCAGCAGCCGCCTTGGCGCGAGTGCCCAGCATTTT; CDR3 protein: CASSRLGASAQHF
clone size: -; D gene: TRBD2; J gene: TRBJ2-3; V gene: TRBV7-2; CDR3 DNA: TGTGCCAGCAGCTTGGGACTAGCGTCTGATACGCAGTATTTT; CDR3 protein: CASSLGLASDTQYF
clone size: -; D gene: TRBD1; J gene: TRBJ2-6; V gene: TRBV18; CDR3 DNA: TGTGCCAGCTCACCGGCCGGGACAGGGCGCTCTGGGGCCAACGTCCTGACTTTC; CDR3 protein: CASSPAGTGRSGANVLTF
clone size: -; D gene: TRBD1; J gene: TRBJ1-2; V gene: TRBV11-3; CDR3 DNA: TGTGCCAGCAGCTCTAACAGGGGCGGCTATGGCTACACCTTC; CDR3 protein: CASSSNRGGYGYTF
clone size: -; D gene: -; J gene: TRBJ2-3; V gene: TRBV7-9; CDR3 DNA: TGTGCCAGCAGCTTCGGGACCAGCACAGATACGCAGTATTTT; CDR3 protein: CASSFGTSTDTQYF
clone size: -; D gene: -; J gene: TRBJ2-3; V gene: TRBV9; CDR3 DNA: TGTGCCAGCAGGAGAGGCGGCGGGGGCTACACAGATACGCAGTATTTT; CDR3 protein: CASRRGGGGYTDTQYF
clone size: -; D gene: -; J gene: TRBJ1-5; V gene: TRBV6-1; CDR3 DNA: TGTGCCAGCAGATACAGTGGCAATCAGCCCCAGCATTTT; CDR3 protein: CASRYSGNQPQHF